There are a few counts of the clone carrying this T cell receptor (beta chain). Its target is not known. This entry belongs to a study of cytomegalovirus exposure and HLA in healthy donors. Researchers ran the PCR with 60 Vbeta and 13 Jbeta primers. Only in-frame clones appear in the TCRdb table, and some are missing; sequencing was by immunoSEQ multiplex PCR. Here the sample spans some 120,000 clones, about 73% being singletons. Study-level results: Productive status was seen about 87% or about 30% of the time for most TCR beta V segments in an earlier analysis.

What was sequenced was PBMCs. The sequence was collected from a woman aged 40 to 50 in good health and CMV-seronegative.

The CDR3 nucleotides read TGTGCCAGCAGCGTAGGTAAGGAGTCCTACGAGCAGTACTTC. It encodes CASSVGKESYEQYF. The V and J genes are TRBV9 and TRBJ2-7; no clear D gene. V lost 0 bases to trimming and J lost 1 base, with 8 bases between them. This CDR3 comprises 14 residues. From germline, CDR1 is SGDLS and CDR2 YYNGEE.